The 10 T cell receptor beta chains listed next were all sequenced from one sample in a study of blood T cell repertoires in COVID-19. TCRdb keeps only in-frame clones here, not all; method: immunoSEQ multiplex PCR. The sample records a few hundred thousand clones, 80% to 90% being singletons. Sequencing used PBMCs or T cells enriched from blood (not recorded which). These receptors originate from a man aged 35 to 55 in a cohort exposed to, infected with or recovered from COVID-19 (not recorded which).

The gene calls are TRBV20-1 and TRBJ1-1, with 9 bases that match TRBD1. With V trimmed by 8 bases and J by 11 bases, 15 bases remained unmatched. The CDR3 is made up of 13 amino acids. CDR1 is DFQATT and CDR2 is SNEGSKA in the germline V gene (reference sequence). In DNA, the CDR3 is TGCAGTCCGAGTGGGACAGGGCGGGAGCTGGCTTTCTTT. This encodes CSPSGTGRELAFF.

V and J are TRBV5-1 and TRBJ2-3; the match to TRBD2 covers 9 bases. V trimming: 0 bases; J trimming: 6 bases; junction bases outside the gene matches: 5. Germline V gene sequence: CDR1 SGHRS, CDR2 YFSETQ. The CDR3 length is 15 residues. CDR3 residues: CASSLDGGRGDTQYF. As DNA, the CDR3 is TGCGCCAGCAGCTTGGATGGCGGGAGGGGTGATACGCAGTATTTT.

The rearrangement links TRBV19 to TRBJ2-2; D gene ambiguous. From germline, CDR1 is LNHDA and CDR2 SQIVND (reference sequence). V lost 3 bases, J lost 0 bases, and 5 bases lay in between. The CDR3 is 14 residues long. The DNA for the CDR3 is TGTGCCAGTAGTATTAGAGCGAACACCGGGGAGCTGTTTTTT. Its protein is CASSIRANTGELFF.

This chain links TRBV5-1 with TRBJ2-3, with TRBD2 identical over 8 bases. CDR3 length: 17 amino acids. Germline V lookup: CDR1 SGHRS, CDR2 YFSETQ. The V and J ends lost 0 bases and 0 bases, in that order; junction bases with no gene match: 6. The CDR3 DNA reads TGCGCCAGCAGCTTGGGGAGGGCTAGCGGGAGCACAGATACGCAGTATTTT. This gives the protein CASSLGRASGSTDTQYF.

The chain links TRBV2 to TRBJ1-5; 8 positions agree with TRBD1. The CDR3 runs to 15 residues. Germline lookup yields CDR1 SNHLY and CDR2 FYNNEI. V dropped 6 bases and J dropped 3; count of bases not matched to a gene: 7. Written as DNA, the CDR3 is TGTGCCAGCAGAGCAGACAGGGGCTACAATCAGCCCCAGCATTTT. Translation: CASRADRGYNQPQHF.

J is TRBJ2-6 and V is TRBV27; TRBD1 aligns across 10 bases. Trimming took 6 bases from V and 0 from J; bases not matched to a gene: 5. CDR1 and CDR2 (germline): MNHEY, SMNVEV (reference sequence). This CDR3 comprises 17 residues. CDR3 in amino acids: CASSRQGASSGANVLTF. In DNA form, the CDR3 reads TGTGCCAGCAGCAGACAGGGGGCGAGCTCTGGGGCCAACGTCCTGACTTTC. The full variable domain, rest sourced from reference TRBV27 and TRBJ2-6, is EAQVTQNPRYLITVTGKKLTVTCSQNMNHEYMSWYRQDPGLGLRQIYYSMNVEVTDKGDVPEGYKVSRKEKRNFPLILESPSPNQTSLYFCASSRQGASSGANVLTFGAGSRLTVL.

The rearrangement links TRBV11-2 to TRBJ1-1; D remains unclear. V gave up 3 bases and J gave up 1 base, with 9 bases separating them. The CDR3 contains 14 residues. In germline, CDR1 is SGHAT, CDR2 FQNNGV. CDR3 DNA sequence: TGTGCCAGCAGCTTTACAGACGGGAACACTGAAGCTTTCTTT. Translating gives CASSFTDGNTEAFF.

This clone was counted a single time. The chain links TRBV20-1 to TRBJ2-7; the D gene is possibly TRBD2 (6 bases). V dropped 6 bases and J dropped 4 bases, with 19 bases sitting between them. Germline lookup yields CDR1 DFQATT and CDR2 SNEGSKA (reference sequence). This CDR3 region has 14 residues. This CDR3 is CSASAPTGGYEQYF. The CDR3 nucleotides read TGCAGTGCCAGTGCGCCTACAGGAGGGTACGAGCAGTACTTC.

This clone was counted a single time. V usage is TRBV4-2 and J usage is TRBJ2-5; 8 bases fit TRBD2. V was pared by 2 bases and J by 5 bases, with 10 bases of the junction left unmatched. Germline CDR1 is LGHNA and CDR2 is YNFKEQ. This CDR3 is 16 amino acids long. CDR3 protein: CASSQSTREGYETQYF. The CDR3 DNA follows: TGTGCCAGCAGCCAATCCACACGGGAGGGGTATGAGACCCAGTACTTC.

The chain recombines TRBV18 with TRBJ2-1; D might be TRBD1 (5 bases). The germline gives CDR1 KGHSH, CDR2 LQKENI. This CDR3 contains 13 residues. Trimming took off 8 bases at V and 3 bases at J, with 11 bases between the two ends. Written as DNA, the CDR3 is TGTGCCAGCGGGGAAACAGGCTACAATGAGCAGTTCTTC. Encoded protein: CASGETGYNEQFF.